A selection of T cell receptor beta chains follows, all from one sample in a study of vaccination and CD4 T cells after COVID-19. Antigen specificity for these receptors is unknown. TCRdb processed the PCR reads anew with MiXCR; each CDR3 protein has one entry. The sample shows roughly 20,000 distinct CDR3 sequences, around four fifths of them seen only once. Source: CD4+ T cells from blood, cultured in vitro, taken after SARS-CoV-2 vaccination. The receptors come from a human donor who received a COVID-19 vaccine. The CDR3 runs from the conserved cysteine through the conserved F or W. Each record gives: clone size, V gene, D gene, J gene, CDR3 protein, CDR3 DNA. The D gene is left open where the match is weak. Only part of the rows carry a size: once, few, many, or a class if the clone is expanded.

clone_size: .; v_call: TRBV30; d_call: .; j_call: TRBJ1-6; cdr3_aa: CASQRGSFNSPLHF; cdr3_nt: TGTGCCTCCCAAAGGGGCAGCTTTAATTCACCCCTCCACTTT
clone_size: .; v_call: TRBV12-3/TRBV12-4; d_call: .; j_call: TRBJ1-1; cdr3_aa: CASSLLGAEAFF; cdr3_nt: TGTGCCAGCAGTTTGTTGGGGGCTGAAGCTTTCTTT
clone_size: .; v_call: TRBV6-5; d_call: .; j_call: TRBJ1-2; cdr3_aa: CASSYSDGRNYGYTF; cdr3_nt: TGTGCCAGCAGTTACTCGGACGGACGTAACTATGGCTACACCTTC
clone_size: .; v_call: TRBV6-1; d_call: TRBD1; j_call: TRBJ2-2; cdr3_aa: CASSQGANTGELFF; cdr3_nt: TGTGCCAGCAGCCAGGGGGCAAACACCGGGGAGCTGTTTTTT
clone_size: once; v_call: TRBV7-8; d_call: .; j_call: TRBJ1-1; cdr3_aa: CASSLLSGTNTEAFF; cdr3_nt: TGTGCCAGCAGCTTACTATCAGGGACGAACACTGAAGCTTTCTTT
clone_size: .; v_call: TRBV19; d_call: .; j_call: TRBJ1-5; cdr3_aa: CASSITWWEEGQPQHF; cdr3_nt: TGTGCCAGTAGTATAACCTGGTGGGAGGAGGGGCAGCCCCAGCATTTT
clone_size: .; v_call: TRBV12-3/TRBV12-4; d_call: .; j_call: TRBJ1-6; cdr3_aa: CASKGFTSPLHF; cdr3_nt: TGTGCCAGCAAAGGGTTTACTTCACCCCTCCACTTT
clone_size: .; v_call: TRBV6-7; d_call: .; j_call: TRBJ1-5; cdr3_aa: CASLHRVDQPQHF; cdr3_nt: TGTGCCAGCTTACACAGGGTCGATCAGCCCCAGCATTTT
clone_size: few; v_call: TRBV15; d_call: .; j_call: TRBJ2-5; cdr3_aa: CATSRRRTTFGETQYF; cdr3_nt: TGTGCCACCAGCAGAAGACGGACAACATTCGGGGAGACCCAGTACTTC
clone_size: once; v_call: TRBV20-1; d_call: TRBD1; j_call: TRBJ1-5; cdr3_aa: CSASDRGVNQPQHF; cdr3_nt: TGCAGTGCGTCGGACAGGGGGGTCAATCAGCCCCAGCATTTT
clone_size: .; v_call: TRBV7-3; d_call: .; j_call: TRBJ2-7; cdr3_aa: CASSLDGIKSYEQYF; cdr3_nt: TGTGCCAGCAGCTTAGATGGGATAAAATCCTACGAGCAGTACTTC
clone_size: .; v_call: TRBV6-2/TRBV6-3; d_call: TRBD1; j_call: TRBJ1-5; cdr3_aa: CASRVADRVHNQPQHF; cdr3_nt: TGTGCCAGCAGGGTCGCCGACAGGGTTCACAATCAGCCCCAGCATTTT
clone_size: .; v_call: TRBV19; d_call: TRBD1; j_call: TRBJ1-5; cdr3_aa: CASSINRGGPQHF; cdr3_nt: TGTGCCAGTAGTATAAACAGGGGAGGGCCCCAGCATTTT
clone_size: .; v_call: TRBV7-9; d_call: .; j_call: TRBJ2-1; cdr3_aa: CASSFQGYIEQFF; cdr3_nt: TGTGCCAGCAGCTTTCAGGGTTACATTGAGCAGTTCTTC
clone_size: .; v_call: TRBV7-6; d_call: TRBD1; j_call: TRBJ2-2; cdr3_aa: CASSEGTVPTGELFF; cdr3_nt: TGTGCCAGCAGCGAAGGGACAGTCCCCACCGGGGAGCTGTTTTTT
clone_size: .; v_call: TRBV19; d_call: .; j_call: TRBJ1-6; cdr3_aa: CASSIQGHSPLHF; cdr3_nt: TGTGCCAGTAGTATCCAGGGGCATTCACCCCTCCACTTT
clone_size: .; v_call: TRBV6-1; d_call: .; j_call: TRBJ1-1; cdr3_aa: CASRNVMNTEAFF; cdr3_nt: TGTGCCAGCCGGAATGTAATGAACACTGAAGCTTTCTTT
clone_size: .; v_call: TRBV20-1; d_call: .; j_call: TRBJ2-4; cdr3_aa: CGARLQGLAKNIQYF; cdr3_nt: TGCGGTGCGCGACTACAGGGTCTTGCCAAAAACATTCAGTACTTC
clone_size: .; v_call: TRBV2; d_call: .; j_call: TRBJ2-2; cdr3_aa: CASKATPANTGELFF; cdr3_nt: TGTGCCAGCAAGGCGACACCCGCGAACACCGGGGAGCTGTTTTTT
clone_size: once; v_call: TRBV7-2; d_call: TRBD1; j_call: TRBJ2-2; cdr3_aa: CASSRGQGWGGELFF; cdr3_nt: TGTGCCAGCAGCCGCGGACAGGGTTGGGGCGGGGAGCTGTTTTTT
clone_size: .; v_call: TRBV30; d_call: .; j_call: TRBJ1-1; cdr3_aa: CAWGGEMNTEAFF; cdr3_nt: TGTGCCTGGGGCGGCGAAATGAACACTGAAGCTTTCTTT
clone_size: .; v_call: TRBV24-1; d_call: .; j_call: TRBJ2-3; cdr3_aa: CATSDRQPGGTDTQYF; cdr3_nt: TGTGCCACCAGTGACCGGCAACCAGGGGGCACAGATACGCAGTATTTT
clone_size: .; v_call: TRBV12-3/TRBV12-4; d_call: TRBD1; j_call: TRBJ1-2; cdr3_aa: CASSLGQGYGYTF; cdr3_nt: TGTGCCAGCAGTTTAGGACAGGGTTATGGCTACACCTTC
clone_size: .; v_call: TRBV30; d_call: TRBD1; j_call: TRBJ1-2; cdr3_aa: CAWRGTGDGRPYTF; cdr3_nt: TGTGCCTGGAGAGGGACAGGCGACGGACGACCCTACACCTTC
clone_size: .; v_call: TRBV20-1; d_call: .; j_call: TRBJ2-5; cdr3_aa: CSARGRAGETQYF; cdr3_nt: TGCAGTGCTAGAGGCCGGGCCGGAGAGACCCAGTACTTC
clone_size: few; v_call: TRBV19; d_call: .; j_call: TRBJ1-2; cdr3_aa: CASSTLRTGTGYTF; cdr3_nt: TGTGCCAGTAGTACTCTCCGAACAGGGACCGGCTACACCTTC
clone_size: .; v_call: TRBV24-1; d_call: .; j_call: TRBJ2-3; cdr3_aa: CATSDSHLLKDTQYF; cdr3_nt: TGTGCCACCAGTGACTCCCACTTACTTAAAGATACGCAGTATTTT
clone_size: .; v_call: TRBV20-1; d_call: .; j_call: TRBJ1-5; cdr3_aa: CSARTGPNQPQHF; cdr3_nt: TGCAGTGCTAGGACGGGGCCCAATCAGCCCCAGCATTTT
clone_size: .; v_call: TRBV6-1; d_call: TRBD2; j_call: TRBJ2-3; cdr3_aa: CASSQLAGDTDTQYF; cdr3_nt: TGTGCCAGCAGTCAACTAGCGGGGGACACAGATACGCAGTATTTT
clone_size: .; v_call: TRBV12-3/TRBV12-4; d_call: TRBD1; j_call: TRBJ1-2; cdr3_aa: CASSSDRGTGGYTF; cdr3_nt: TGTGCCAGCAGCTCGGACAGGGGGACAGGTGGCTACACCTTC
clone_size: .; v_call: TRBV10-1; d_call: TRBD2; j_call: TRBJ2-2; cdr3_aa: CASSVAGANTGELFF; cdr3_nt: TGCGCCAGCAGTGTAGCGGGGGCCAACACCGGGGAGCTGTTTTTT
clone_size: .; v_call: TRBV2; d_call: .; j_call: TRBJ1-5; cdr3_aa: CASSVRGIRNQPQHF; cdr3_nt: TGTGCCAGCAGTGTACGGGGCATTCGCAATCAGCCCCAGCATTTT
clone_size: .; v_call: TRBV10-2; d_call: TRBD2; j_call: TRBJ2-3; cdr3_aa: CASGPSGDTDTQYF; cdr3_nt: TGCGCCAGCGGGCCTAGCGGGGACACAGATACGCAGTATTTT
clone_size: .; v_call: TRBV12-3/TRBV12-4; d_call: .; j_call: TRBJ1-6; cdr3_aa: CASSLVSSLRNSPLHF; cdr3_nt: TGTGCCAGCAGTTTAGTAAGCAGCCTGCGGAATTCACCCCTCCACTTT
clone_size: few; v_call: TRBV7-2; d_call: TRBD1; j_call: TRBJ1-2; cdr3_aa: CASSPRSPGQEINYGYTF; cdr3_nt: TGTGCCAGCAGCCCACGTAGCCCGGGACAGGAGATAAACTATGGCTACACCTTC
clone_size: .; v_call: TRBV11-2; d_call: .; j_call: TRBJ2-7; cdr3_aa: CASSPPRGNEQYF; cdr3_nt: TGTGCCAGCAGCCCTCCCAGGGGAAACGAGCAGTACTTC
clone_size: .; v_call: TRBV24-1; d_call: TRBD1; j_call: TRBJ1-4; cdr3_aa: CATQGQGTTNEKLFF; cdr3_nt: TGTGCCACCCAAGGACAGGGTACAACTAATGAAAAACTGTTTTTT
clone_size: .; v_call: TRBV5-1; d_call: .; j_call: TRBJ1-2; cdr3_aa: CASSPGGGGALYGYTF; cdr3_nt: TGCGCCAGCAGCCCGGGAGGAGGGGGGGCGCTTTATGGCTACACCTTC
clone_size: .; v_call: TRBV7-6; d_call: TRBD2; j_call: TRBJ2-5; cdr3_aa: CASSLGTSGGLYQETQYF; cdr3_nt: TGTGCCAGCAGCTTAGGGACTAGCGGGGGACTGTACCAAGAGACCCAGTACTTC
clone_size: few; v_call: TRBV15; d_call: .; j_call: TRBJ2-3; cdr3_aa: CATSRDRASTDTQYF; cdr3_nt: TGTGCCACCAGCAGAGATCGAGCTAGCACAGATACGCAGTATTTT
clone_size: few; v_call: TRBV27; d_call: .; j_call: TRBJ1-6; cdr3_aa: CASSLSIGSENSPLHF; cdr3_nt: TGTGCCAGCAGTTTATCGATCGGGTCGGAGAATTCACCCCTCCACTTT
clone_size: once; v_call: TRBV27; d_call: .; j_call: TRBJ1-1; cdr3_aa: CASSSLGPVNTEAFF; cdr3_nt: TGTGCCAGCAGTTCCCTGGGACCCGTGAACACTGAAGCTTTCTTT
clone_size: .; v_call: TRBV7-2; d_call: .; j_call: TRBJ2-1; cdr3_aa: CASSLSGGPAASYNEQFF; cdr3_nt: TGTGCCAGCAGCTTATCCGGGGGGCCCGCCGCATCTTACAATGAGCAGTTCTTC
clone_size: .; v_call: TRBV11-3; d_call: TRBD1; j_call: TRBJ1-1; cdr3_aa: CASSLVRDSTEAFF; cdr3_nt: TGTGCCAGCAGCTTAGTTAGGGACAGCACCGAAGCTTTCTTT
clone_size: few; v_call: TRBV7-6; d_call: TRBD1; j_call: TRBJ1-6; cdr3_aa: CASSLQGRSYNSPLHF; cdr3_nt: TGTGCCAGCAGTCTACAGGGGCGCTCCTATAATTCACCCCTCCACTTT
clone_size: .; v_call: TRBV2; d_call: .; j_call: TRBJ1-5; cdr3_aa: CASSEVVGRNQPQHF; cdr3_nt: TGTGCCAGCAGTGAAGTCGTCGGGCGGAATCAGCCCCAGCATTTT